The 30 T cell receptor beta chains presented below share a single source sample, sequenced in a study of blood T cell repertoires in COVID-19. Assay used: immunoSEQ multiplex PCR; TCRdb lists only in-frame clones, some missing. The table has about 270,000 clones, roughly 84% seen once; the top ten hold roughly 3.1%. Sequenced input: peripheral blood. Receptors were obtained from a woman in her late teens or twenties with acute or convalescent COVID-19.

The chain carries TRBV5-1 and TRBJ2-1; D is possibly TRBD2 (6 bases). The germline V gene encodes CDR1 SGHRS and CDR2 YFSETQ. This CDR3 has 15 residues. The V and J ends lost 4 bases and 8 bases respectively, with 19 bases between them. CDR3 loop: CASSLSHGSNDEQFF. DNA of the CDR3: TGCGCCAGCAGCCTCTCTCACGGGAGTAACGATGAGCAGTTCTTC.

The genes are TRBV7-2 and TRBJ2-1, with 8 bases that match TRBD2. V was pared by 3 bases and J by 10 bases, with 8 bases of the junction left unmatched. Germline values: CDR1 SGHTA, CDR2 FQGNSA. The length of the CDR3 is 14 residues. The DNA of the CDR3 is TGTGCCAGCAGCTTCAGTAGCGGGGTGAGGGAGCAGTTCTTC. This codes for CASSFSSGVREQFF.

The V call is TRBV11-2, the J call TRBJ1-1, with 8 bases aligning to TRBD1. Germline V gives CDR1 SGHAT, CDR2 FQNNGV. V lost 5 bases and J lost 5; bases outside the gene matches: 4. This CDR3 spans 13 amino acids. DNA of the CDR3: TGTGCCAGCAGCCGCAGGGGGCCTACTGAAGCTTTCTTT. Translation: CASSRRGPTEAFF.

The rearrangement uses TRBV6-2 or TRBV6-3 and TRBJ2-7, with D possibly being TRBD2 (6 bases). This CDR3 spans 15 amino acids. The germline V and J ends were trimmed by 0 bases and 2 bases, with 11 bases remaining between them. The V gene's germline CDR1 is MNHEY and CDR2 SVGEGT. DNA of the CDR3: TGTGCCAGCAGTTACTCGGTAGCGGCGACCTACGAGCAGTACTTC. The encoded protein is CASSYSVAATYEQYF.

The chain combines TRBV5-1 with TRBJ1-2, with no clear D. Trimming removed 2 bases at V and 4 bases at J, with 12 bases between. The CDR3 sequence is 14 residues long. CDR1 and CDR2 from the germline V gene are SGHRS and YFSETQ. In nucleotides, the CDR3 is TGCGCCAGCAGCTTTGATGCGGGCAGCTATGGCTACACCTTC. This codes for CASSFDAGSYGYTF.

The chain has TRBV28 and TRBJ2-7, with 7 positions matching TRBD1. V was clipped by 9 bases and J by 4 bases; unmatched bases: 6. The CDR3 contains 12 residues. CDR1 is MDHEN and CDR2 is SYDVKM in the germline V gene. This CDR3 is CASRQGRYEQYF. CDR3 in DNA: TGTGCCAGTCGACAGGGTAGGTACGAGCAGTACTTC.

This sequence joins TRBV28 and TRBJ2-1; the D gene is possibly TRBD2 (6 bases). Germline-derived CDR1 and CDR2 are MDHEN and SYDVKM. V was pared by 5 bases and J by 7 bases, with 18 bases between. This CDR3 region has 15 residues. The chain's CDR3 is CASSTTSPERNEQFF. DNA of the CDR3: TGTGCCAGCAGTACCACTAGCCCCGAGCGTAATGAGCAGTTCTTC.

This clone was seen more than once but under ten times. In DNA form, the CDR3 reads TGCGCCAGCCGGTTGGGCCAGGTTCAAGATGAGCAGTTCTTC. Amino acid sequence: CASRLGQVQDEQFF. This rearrangement joins TRBV5-1 to TRBJ2-1; no firm D call. The germline V gene has CDR1 SGHRS and CDR2 YFSETQ. Trimming stripped 7 bases from V and 8 bases from J, with 19 bases between. The CDR3 length is 14 residues.

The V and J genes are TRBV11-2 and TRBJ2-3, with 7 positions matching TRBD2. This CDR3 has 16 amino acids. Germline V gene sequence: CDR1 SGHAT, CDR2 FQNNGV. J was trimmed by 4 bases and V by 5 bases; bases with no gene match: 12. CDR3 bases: TGTGCCAGCAGCCTAGGGAGGGTCAGGGCGGCAGATACGCAGTATTTT. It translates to CASSLGRVRAADTQYF. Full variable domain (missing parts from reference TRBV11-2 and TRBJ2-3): EAGVAQSPRYKIIEKRQSVAFWCNPISGHATLYWYQQILGQGPKLLIQFQNNGVVDDSQLPKDRFSAERLKGVDSTLKIQPAKLEDSAVYLCASSLGRVRAADTQYFGPGTRLTVL.

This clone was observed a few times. The CDR3: CASSQDIPTSGISTDTQYF. CDR3 DNA: TGCGCCAGCAGCCAAGACATCCCTACTAGCGGGATCAGCACAGATACGCAGTATTTT. The chain combines TRBV4-3 with TRBJ2-3, with 10 bases that match TRBD2. The CDR3 has 19 residues. The trim removed 0 bases at V and 0 bases at J, leaving 9 bases unmatched. Germline V CDR1 and CDR2: LGHNA, YSLEER.

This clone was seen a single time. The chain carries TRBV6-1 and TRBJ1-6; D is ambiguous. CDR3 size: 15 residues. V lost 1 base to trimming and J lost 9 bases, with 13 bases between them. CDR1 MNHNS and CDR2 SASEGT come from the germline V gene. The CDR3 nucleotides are TGTGCCAGCAGTGAAGGTCGGGTGATGGGTTCACCCCTCCACTTT. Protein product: CASSEGRVMGSPLHF.

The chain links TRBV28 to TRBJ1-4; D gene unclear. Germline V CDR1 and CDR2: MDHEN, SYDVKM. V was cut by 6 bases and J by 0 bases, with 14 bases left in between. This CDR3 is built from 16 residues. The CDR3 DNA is TGTGCCAGCAGGGCTTTCAAAGTTGCAACTAATGAAAAACTGTTTTTT. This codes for CASRAFKVATNEKLFF.

The CDR3 loop is CASTDGLAGGYEQYF. DNA of the CDR3: TGTGCCAGCACCGATGGACTAGCGGGAGGGTACGAGCAGTACTTC. V and J are TRBV6-6 and TRBJ2-7; 15 bases line up with TRBD2. The V and J ends lost 7 bases and 4 bases, in that order; junction bases with no gene match: 5. Germline loops: CDR1 MNHNY, CDR2 SVGAGI (reference sequence). The CDR3 is 15 amino acids.

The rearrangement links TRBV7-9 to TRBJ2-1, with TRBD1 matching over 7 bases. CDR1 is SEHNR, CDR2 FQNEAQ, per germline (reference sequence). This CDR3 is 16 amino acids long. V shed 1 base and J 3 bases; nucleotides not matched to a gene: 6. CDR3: CASSLEGQTHYNEQFF. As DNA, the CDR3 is TGTGCCAGCAGCTTAGAGGGACAGACACACTACAATGAGCAGTTCTTC.

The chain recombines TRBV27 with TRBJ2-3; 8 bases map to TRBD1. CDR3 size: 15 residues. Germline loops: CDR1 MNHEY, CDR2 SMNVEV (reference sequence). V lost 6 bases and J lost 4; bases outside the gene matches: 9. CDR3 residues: CASSRQGRWADTQYF. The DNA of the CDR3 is TGTGCCAGCAGCCGACAGGGGAGGTGGGCAGATACGCAGTATTTT.

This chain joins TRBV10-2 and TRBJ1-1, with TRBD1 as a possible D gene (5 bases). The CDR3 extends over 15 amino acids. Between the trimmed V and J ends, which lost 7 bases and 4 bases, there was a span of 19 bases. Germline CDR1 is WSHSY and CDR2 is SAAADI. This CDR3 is CASNLGSGQGTEAFF. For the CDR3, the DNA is TGCGCCAGCAACTTGGGGTCGGGCCAGGGCACTGAAGCTTTCTTT.

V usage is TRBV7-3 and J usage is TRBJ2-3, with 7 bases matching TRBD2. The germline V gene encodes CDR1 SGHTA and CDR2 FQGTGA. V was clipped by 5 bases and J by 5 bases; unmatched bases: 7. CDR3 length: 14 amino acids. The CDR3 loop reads CASSPGLAEDTQYF. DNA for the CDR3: TGTGCCAGCAGCCCTGGGCTAGCGGAAGATACGCAGTATTTT.

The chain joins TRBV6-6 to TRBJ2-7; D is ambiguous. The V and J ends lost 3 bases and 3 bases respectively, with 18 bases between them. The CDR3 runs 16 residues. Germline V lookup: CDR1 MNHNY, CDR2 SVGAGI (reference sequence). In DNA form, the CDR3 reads TGTGCCAGCAGTTATCTTAGCTTCGCCCCCGACTACGAGCAGTACTTC. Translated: CASSYLSFAPDYEQYF.

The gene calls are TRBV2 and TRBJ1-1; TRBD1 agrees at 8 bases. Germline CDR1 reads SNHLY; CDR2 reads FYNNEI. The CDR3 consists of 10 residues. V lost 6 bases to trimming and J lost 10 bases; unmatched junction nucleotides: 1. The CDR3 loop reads CASSTGGAFF. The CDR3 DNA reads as TGTGCCAGCAGCACAGGGGGAGCTTTCTTT. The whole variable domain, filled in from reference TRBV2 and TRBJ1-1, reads EPEVTQTPSHQVTQMGQEVILRCVPISNHLYFYWYRQILGQKVEFLVSFYNNEISEKSEIFDDQFSVERPDGSNFTLKIRSTKLEDSAMYFCASSTGGAFFGQGTRLTVV.

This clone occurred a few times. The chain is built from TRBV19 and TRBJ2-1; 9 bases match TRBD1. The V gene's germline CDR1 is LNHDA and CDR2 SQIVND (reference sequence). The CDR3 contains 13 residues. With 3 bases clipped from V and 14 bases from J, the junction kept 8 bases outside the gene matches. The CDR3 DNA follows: TGTGCCAGTAGTATGGATGGTAGGACAGGGGAGTTCTTC. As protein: CASSMDGRTGEFF.

CDR3 coding DNA: TGCGCCAGCAGCTTGGATCATAGCCACTTCACAGATACGCAGTATTTT. The encoded protein is CASSLDHSHFTDTQYF. This rearrangement joins TRBV5-1 to TRBJ2-3; D is uncertain. The ends were cut back, 0 bases at V and 2 bases at J, with 13 bases in the middle. The CDR3 consists of 16 residues. Per the germline V gene, CDR1 is SGHRS and CDR2 is YFSETQ.

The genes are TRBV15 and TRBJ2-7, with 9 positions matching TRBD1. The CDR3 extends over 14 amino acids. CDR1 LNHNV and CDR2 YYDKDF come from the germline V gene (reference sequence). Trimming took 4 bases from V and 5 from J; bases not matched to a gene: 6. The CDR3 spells CATSKRTGDNEQYF. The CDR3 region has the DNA TGTGCCACCAGCAAGCGGACAGGGGATAACGAGCAGTACTTC.

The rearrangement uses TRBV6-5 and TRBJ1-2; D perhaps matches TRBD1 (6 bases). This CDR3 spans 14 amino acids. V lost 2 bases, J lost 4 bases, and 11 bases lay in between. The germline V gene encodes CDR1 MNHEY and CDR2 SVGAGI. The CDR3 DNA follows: TGTGCCAGCAGTTACGGTCAGGGGCGCTATGGCTACACCTTC. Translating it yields CASSYGQGRYGYTF.

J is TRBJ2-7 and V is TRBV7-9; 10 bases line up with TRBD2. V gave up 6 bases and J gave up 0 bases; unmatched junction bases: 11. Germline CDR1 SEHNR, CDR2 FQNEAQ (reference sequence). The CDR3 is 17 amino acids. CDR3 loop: CASRSEIAGGSSYEQYF. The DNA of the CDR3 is TGTGCCAGCAGGTCCGAAATAGCGGGAGGTAGCTCCTACGAGCAGTACTTC.

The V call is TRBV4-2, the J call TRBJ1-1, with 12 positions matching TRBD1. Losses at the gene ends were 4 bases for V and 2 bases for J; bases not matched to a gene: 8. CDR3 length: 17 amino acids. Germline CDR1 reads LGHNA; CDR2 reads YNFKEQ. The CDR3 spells CASSPTPGQGANTEAFF. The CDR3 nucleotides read TGTGCCAGCAGCCCTACGCCGGGACAGGGGGCAAACACTGAAGCTTTCTTT.

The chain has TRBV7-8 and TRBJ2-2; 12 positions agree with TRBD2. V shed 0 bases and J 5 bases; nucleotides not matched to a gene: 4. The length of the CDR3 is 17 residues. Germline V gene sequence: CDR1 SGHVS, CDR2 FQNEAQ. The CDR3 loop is CASSLALGLAGTGELFF. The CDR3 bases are TGTGCCAGCAGCTTAGCGCTGGGACTAGCGGGTACCGGGGAGCTGTTTTTT. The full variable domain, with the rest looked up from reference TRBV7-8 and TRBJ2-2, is GAGVSQSPRYKVAKRGQDVALRCDPISGHVSLFWYQQALGQGPEFLTYFQNEAQLDKSGLPSDRFFAERPEGSVSTLKIQRTQQEDSAVYLCASSLALGLAGTGELFFGEGSRLTVL.

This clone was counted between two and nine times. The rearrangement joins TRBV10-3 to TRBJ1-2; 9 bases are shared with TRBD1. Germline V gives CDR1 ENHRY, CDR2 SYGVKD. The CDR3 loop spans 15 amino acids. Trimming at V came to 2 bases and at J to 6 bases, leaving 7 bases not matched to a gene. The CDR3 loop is CAISEKLQGADGYTF. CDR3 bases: TGTGCCATCAGTGAGAAGCTACAGGGGGCAGATGGCTACACCTTC.

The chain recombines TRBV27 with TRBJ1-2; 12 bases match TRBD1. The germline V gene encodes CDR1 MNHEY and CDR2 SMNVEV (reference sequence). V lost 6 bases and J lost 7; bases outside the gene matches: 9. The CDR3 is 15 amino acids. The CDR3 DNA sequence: TGTGCCAGCAGACCCGGGACAGGGGGCTTGGCTGGCTACACCTTC. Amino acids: CASRPGTGGLAGYTF.

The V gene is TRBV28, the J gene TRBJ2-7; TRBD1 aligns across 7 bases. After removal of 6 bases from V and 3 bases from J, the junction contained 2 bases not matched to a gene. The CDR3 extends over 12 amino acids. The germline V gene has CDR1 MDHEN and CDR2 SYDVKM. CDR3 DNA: TGTGCCAGCAGGACAGGGCTCTACGAGCAGTACTTC. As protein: CASRTGLYEQYF.

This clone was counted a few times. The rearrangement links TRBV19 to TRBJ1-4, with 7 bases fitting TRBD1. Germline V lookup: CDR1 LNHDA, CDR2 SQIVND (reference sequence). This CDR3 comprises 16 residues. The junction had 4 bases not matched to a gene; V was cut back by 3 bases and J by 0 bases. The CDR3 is CASSMRTGSTNEKLFF. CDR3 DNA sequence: TGTGCCAGTAGTATGCGGACAGGTTCAACTAATGAAAAACTGTTTTTT.